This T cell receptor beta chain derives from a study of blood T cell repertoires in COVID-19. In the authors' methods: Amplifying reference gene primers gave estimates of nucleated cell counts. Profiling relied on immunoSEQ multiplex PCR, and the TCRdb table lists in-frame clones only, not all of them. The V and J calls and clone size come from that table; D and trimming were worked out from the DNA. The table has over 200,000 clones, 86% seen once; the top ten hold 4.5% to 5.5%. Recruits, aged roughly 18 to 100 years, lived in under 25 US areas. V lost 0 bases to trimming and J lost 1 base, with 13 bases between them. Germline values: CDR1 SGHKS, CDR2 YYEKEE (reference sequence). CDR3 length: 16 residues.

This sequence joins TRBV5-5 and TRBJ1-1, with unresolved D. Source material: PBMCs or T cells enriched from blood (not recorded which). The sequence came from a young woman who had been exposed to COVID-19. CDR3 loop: CASSLEFGRWNTEAFF. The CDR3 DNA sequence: TGTGCCAGCAGCTTGGAGTTCGGTCGCTGGAACACTGAAGCTTTCTTT.